The 8 T cell receptor beta chains given below trace back to one sample, sequenced in a study of T cell responses to AZD1222 COVID-19 vaccine. Libraries were prepared by immunoSEQ multiplex PCR; TCRdb keeps only in-frame clonotypes and omits some of them. Among about 92,000 clones listed, over 75% were seen once. The material sequenced was peripheral blood, taken on day 0 of AZD1222 vaccination. Receptors originate from an adult in good health.

This chain connects TRBV9 to TRBJ1-6; the match to TRBD1 covers 7 bases. CDR1 is SGDLS, CDR2 YYNGEE, per germline. The length of the CDR3 is 18 residues. V shed 3 bases, J shed 2 bases, and the junction held 11 bases outside the gene matches. The CDR3 sequence is CASSAETTGTPYNSPLHF. CDR3 bases: TGTGCCAGCAGCGCAGAAACGACAGGGACACCCTATAATTCACCCCTCCACTTT.

The CDR3 DNA follows: TGTGCCAGCAGTGCTACCAGCGAGAACGGGGAGCTGTTTTTT. This encodes CASSATSENGELFF. V is TRBV6-4 and J is TRBJ2-2; D ambiguous. From germline, CDR1 is MRHNA and CDR2 SNTAGT. Trimming took off 4 bases at V and 7 bases at J, with 13 bases between the two ends. The CDR3 runs to 14 residues.

The V gene is TRBV11-3, the J gene TRBJ2-1; 14 positions match TRBD2. The CDR3 extends over 18 amino acids. The V and J ends lost 1 base and 4 bases, in that order; junction bases with no gene match: 6. Per germline, CDR1 SGHNT and CDR2 YENEEA. In nucleotides, the CDR3 is TGTGCCAGCAGCTTAGGAGGACTAGCGGGAGGCATGTACAATGAGCAGTTCTTC. This encodes CASSLGGLAGGMYNEQFF.

The V call is TRBV6-5, the J call TRBJ2-3, with TRBD2 matching 11 bases. Trimming took 0 bases from V and 10 from J; bases not matched to a gene: 3. The CDR3 covers 14 residues. Germline CDR1 reads MNHEY; CDR2 reads SVGAGI. The CDR3, as DNA: TGTGCCAGCAGTTACTCGACTAGCGGGACGTCGCAGTATTTT. As protein: CASSYSTSGTSQYF.

This chain connects TRBV29-1 to TRBJ2-5; D is possibly TRBD1 or TRBD2 (6 bases each). Germline CDR1 and CDR2: SQVTM and ANQGSEA. CDR3 length equals 15 residues. V lost 5 bases to trimming and J lost 10 bases, with 26 bases between them. The CDR3 coding sequence is TGCAGCGTTCGAATGGGGGGCCGGGACTTTTGGGTCCAGTACTTC. Its translation: CSVRMGGRDFWVQYF.

This clone appeared once. This sequence joins TRBV4-3 and TRBJ2-3; TRBD1 might be the D (5 bases). CDR1 and CDR2 from the germline V gene are LGHNA and YSLEER. The CDR3 contains 16 residues. Trimming stripped 0 bases from V and 0 bases from J, with 10 bases between. The CDR3: CASSQDSHRSTDTQYF. The CDR3 region has the DNA TGCGCCAGCAGCCAAGATTCCCACAGGAGCACAGATACGCAGTATTTT.

This clone was counted once. The J gene is TRBJ2-1, the V gene TRBV6-2 or TRBV6-3; 8 bases fit TRBD1. This CDR3 is built from 13 residues. The V and J ends lost 6 bases and 4 bases, in that order; junction bases with no gene match: 2. Germline V CDR1 and CDR2: MNHEY, SVGEGT. This CDR3 is CASSQGAYNEQFF. CDR3 nucleotides: TGTGCCAGCAGCCAGGGGGCATACAATGAGCAGTTCTTC.

This sequence joins TRBV28 and TRBJ2-7, with a possible D match to TRBD2 (5 bases). V was shortened by 0 bases and J by 1 base, with 10 bases between the two germline ends. The CDR3 totals 15 residues. Germline V gene sequence: CDR1 MDHEN, CDR2 SYDVKM. The CDR3 coding sequence is TGTGCCAGCAGTTTATGGAGCGGTCGGTCCTACGAGCAGTACTTC. It translates to CASSLWSGRSYEQYF.